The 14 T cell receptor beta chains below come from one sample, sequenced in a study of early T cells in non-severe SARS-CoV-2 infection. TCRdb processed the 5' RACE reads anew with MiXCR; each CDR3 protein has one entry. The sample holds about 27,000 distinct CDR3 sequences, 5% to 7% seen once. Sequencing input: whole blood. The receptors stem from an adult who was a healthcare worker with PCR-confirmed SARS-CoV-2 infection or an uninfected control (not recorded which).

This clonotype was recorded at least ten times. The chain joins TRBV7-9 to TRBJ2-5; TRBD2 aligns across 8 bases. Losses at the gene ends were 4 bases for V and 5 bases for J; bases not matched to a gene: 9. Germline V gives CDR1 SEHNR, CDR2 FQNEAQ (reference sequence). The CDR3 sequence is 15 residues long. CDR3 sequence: CASSSIPGGVETQYF. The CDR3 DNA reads TGTGCCAGCAGCTCCATCCCGGGGGGGGTTGAGACCCAGTACTTC.

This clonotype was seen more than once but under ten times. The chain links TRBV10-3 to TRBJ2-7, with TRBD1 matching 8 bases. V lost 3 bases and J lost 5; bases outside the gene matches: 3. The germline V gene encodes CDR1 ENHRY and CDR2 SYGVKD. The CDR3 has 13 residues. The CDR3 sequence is CAISEGQGHEQYF. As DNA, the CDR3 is TGTGCCATCAGTGAAGGACAGGGACACGAGCAGTACTTC.

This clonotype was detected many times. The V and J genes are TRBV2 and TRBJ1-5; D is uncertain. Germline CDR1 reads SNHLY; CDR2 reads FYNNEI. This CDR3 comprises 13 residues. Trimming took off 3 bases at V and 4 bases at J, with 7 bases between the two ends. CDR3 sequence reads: CASSDLGNQPQHF. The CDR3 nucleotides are TGTGCCAGCAGTGACTTGGGGAATCAGCCCCAGCATTTT.

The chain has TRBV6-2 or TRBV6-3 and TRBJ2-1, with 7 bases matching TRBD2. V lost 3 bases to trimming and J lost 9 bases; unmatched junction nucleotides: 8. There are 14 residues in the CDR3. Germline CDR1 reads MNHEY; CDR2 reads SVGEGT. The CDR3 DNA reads TGTGCCAGCAGTTATGGGGCGGGAGTCTTTGAGCAGTTCTTC. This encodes CASSYGAGVFEQFF.

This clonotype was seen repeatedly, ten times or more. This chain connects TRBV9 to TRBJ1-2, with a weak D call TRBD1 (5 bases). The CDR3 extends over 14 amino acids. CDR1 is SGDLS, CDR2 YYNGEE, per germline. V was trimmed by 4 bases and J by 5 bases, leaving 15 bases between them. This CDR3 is CASSPSGTAYGYTF. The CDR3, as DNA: TGTGCCAGCAGCCCCAGCGGGACGGCGTATGGCTACACCTTC.

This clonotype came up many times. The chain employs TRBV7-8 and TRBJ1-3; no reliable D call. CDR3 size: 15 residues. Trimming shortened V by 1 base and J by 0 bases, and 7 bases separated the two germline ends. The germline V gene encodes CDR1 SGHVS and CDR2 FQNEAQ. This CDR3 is CASSLDTGSGNTIYF. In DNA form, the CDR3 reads TGTGCCAGCAGCTTAGACACCGGCTCTGGAAACACCATATATTTT.

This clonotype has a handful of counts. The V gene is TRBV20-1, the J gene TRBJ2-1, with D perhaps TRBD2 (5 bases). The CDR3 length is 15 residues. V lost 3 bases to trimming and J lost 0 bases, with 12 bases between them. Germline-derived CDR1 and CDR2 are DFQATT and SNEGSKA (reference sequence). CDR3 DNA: TGCAGTGCTAGCGACGGGCGGGCCTCCTACAATGAGCAGTTCTTC. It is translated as CSASDGRASYNEQFF.

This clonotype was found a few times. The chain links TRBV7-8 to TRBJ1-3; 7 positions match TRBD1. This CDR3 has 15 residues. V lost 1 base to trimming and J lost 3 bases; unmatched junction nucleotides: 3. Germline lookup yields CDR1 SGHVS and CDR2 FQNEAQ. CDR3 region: CASSLEGGSGNTIYF. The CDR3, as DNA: TGTGCCAGCAGCTTAGAAGGGGGCAGTGGAAACACCATATATTTT.

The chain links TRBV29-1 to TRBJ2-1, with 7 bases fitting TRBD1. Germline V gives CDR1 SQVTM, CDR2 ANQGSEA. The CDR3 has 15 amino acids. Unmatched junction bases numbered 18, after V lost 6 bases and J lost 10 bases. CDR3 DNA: TGCAGCGTGCCCGACAGGGAGCTCCCGGGGATCGAGCAGTTCTTC. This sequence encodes CSVPDRELPGIEQFF.

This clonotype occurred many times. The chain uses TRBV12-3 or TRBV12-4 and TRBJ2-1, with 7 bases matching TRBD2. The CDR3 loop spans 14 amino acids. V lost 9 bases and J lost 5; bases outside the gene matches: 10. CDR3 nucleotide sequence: TGTGCCAGTTGGGGAGGAGCGGGGCACAATGAGCAGTTCTTC. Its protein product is CASWGGAGHNEQFF.

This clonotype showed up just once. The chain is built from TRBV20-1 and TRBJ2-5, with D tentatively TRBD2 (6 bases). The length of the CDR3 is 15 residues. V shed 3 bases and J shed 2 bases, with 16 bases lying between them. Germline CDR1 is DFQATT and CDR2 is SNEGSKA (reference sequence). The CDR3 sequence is CSARAPAGQQETQYF. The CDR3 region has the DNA TGCAGTGCTAGGGCGCCAGCGGGCCAACAAGAGACCCAGTACTTC.

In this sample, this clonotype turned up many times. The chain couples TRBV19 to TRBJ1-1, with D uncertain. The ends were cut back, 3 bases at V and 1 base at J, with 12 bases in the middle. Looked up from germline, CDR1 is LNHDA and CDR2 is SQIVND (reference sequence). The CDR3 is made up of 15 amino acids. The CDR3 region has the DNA TGTGCCAGTAGTATTCCGTTCACACCGAACACTGAAGCTTTCTTT. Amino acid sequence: CASSIPFTPNTEAFF.

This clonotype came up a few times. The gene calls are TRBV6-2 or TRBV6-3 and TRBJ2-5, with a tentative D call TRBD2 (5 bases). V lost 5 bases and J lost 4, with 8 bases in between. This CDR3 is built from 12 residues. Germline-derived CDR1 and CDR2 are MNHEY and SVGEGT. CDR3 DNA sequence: TGTGCCAGCAGTGCCGGACTAGAGACCCAGTACTTC. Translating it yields CASSAGLETQYF.

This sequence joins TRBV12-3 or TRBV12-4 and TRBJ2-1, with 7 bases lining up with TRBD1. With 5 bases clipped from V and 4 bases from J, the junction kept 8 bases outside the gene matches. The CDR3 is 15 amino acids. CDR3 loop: CASSLPRDRYNEQFF. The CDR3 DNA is TGTGCCAGCAGTCTACCCCGGGACAGATACAATGAGCAGTTCTTC.